Below, 3 T cell receptor beta chains from the same sample are listed, as sequenced in a study of T cells in Graves' hyperthyroidism and ophthalmopathy. The TCR beta CDR3 regions underwent amplification using RNA transcripts as the source. An initial round of RT-PCR targeting the TCR CDR3 relied on the HTBI primer set. A single record per CDR3 protein comes from TCRdb applying MiXCR to the multiplex PCR reads. Of approximately 630,000 distinct CDR3 sequences listed, under 20% were seen once; the top ten hold 3.8%. Sequenced sample: blood. These receptors were collected from a woman in her 30s with Graves' hyperthyroidism.

This clonotype was seen at least ten times. V and J are TRBV6-1 and TRBJ1-1; unclear D gene. V lost 8 bases, J lost 7 bases, and 17 bases lay in between. This CDR3 has 13 amino acids. The germline CDR1 and CDR2 sequences are MNHNS and SASEGT. The chain's CDR3 is CASGWERSVEAFF. The CDR3 DNA reads as TGTGCCAGCGGCTGGGAACGAAGCGTTGAAGCTTTCTTT.

This clonotype was seen ten or more times. This chain uses TRBV29-1 with TRBJ2-2, with D maybe TRBD2 (6 bases). Germline-derived CDR1 and CDR2 are SQVTM and ANQGSEA. The CDR3 has 12 residues. V was cut by 4 bases and J by 5 bases, with 8 bases left in between. The CDR3 region has the DNA TGCAGCGTTGCTCGGGGGACCGGGGAGCTGTTTTTT. Its translation: CSVARGTGELFF.

This clonotype was counted at least ten times. The chain carries TRBV20-1 and TRBJ2-7, with 9 bases aligning to TRBD2. CDR1 is DFQATT and CDR2 is SNEGSKA in the germline V gene (reference sequence). This CDR3 contains 16 residues. V gave up 1 base and J gave up 3 bases; unmatched junction bases: 10. The DNA for the CDR3 is TGCAGTGCTAGAGGTCTACCGGGACTAGCCTTCTACGAGCAGTACTTC. Translation gives CSARGLPGLAFYEQYF.